These 3 T cell receptor beta chains were all obtained from the same sample, sequenced in a study of T-cell memory formation after mild COVID-19. From the 5' RACE reads, TCRdb called clonotypes with MiXCR, one entry per CDR3 protein. The table has approximately 350,000 distinct CDR3 sequences, over 10% seen once. What was sequenced was PBMCs or a T cell subset sorted from them (not recorded which). These receptors were obtained from a man younger than 35 who had mild COVID-19 (a few samples of this study predate the infection). Cell type and time point are not known.

This clonotype was detected a few times. The J gene is TRBJ1-1, the V gene TRBV6-2 or TRBV6-3; no clear D. Germline V gene data show CDR1 as MNHEY and CDR2 as SVGEGT. Trimming stripped 6 bases from V and 11 bases from J, with 22 bases between. The CDR3 covers 14 residues. In DNA form, the CDR3 reads TGTGCCAGCAGAACTCTGTACTACCACCCTCGGGCTTTCTTT. Protein product: CASRTLYYHPRAFF.

This clonotype appeared a few times. This rearrangement joins TRBV12-3 or TRBV12-4 to TRBJ2-7, with 10 bases matching TRBD2. This CDR3 has 15 residues. V lost 3 bases, J lost 3 bases, and 5 bases stayed unmatched. CDR3 nucleotides: TGTGCCAGCAGTTTGAGTAGCGGGGGGTTCTACGAGCAGTACTTC. The encoded protein is CASSLSSGGFYEQYF.

The CDR3 bases are TGTGCCAGCAGCCCCGGGGACGGGGGGGGCCTATGGGAGCAGTTCTTC. Encoded protein: CASSPGDGGGLWEQFF. V and J are TRBV7-9 and TRBJ2-1; TRBD2 agrees at 8 bases. Germline assignment: CDR1 SEHNR and CDR2 FQNEAQ (reference sequence). The CDR3 length is 16 residues. The ends lost 5 bases at V and 10 bases at J; junction bases unmatched: 16.